One sample yielded the 23 T cell receptor beta chains listed below, sequenced in a study of CD4 T cells in relation to SARS-CoV-2 and coronaviruses. Assay: immunoSEQ multiplex PCR; the TCRdb copy retains only in-frame clones and omits some. The sample records tens of thousands of clones, 70% to 90% being singletons. Sequencing input: memory CD4+ T cells from PBMCs. The receptors here all came from an adult with COVID-19.

V is TRBV7-8 and J is TRBJ1-2; 9 positions agree with TRBD1. The V segment lost 5 bases and the J segment 1 base; nucleotides outside the gene matches: 5. Germline assignment: CDR1 SGHVS and CDR2 FQNEAQ. The CDR3 totals 15 residues. CDR3 in DNA: TGTGCCAGCAGCCGCCGGGACAGGGTTAACTATGGCTACACCTTC. Amino acid sequence: CASSRRDRVNYGYTF.

This clone appeared a few times. CDR3 nucleotides: TGCGCCAGCAGCTTAGGCGGGCTCCTCCACGAGCAGTACTTC. It encodes CASSLGGLLHEQYF. The rearrangement joins TRBV5-1 to TRBJ2-7; perhaps TRBD2 as D (5 bases). Looked up from germline, CDR1 is SGHRS and CDR2 is YFSETQ. V lost 2 bases to trimming and J lost 5 bases, with 14 bases between them. CDR3 length: 14 residues.

The rearrangement joins TRBV4-2 to TRBJ2-3; no clear D gene. CDR1 and CDR2 from the germline V gene are LGHNA and YNFKEQ. This CDR3 is 15 amino acids long. Trimming took off 0 bases at V and 2 bases at J, with 9 bases between the two ends. Written as DNA, the CDR3 is TGTGCCAGCAGCCAAGATCTCACTACCACAGATACGCAGTATTTT. Its translation is CASSQDLTTTDTQYF.

CDR3 coding DNA: TGTGCCATCTCCACAGGAATCGATAATTCACCCCTCCACTTT. Amino acid sequence: CAISTGIDNSPLHF. This rearrangement joins TRBV10-3 to TRBJ1-6; possibly TRBD1 for D (5 bases). Germline V gene data show CDR1 as ENHRY and CDR2 as SYGVKD. This CDR3 comprises 14 residues. Trimming left V 8 bases short and J 5 bases short, with 13 bases between.

This chain links TRBV10-3 with TRBJ1-1, with 8 bases fitting TRBD1. The CDR3 runs 13 residues. The ends lost 10 bases at V and 4 bases at J; junction bases unmatched: 8. From germline, CDR1 is ENHRY and CDR2 SYGVKD. Written as DNA, the CDR3 is TGTGCCACCTGGACAGGGCTCATCACTGAAGCTTTCTTT. As protein: CATWTGLITEAFF.

This chain uses TRBV4-1 with TRBJ2-1; TRBD2 matches at 12 bases. This CDR3 is built from 14 residues. Germline loops: CDR1 MGHRA, CDR2 YSYEKL. The trim removed 8 bases at V and 5 bases at J, leaving 4 bases unmatched. The CDR3 region has the DNA TGCGCCAGCGGACGGACTAGCGGGAACAATGAGCAGTTCTTC. This codes for CASGRTSGNNEQFF.

The rearrangement uses TRBV12-2 and TRBJ2-1; the DNA was not compared with TRBD2, the D call given in the table. TRBV12-2 is recorded as a pseudogene. This CDR3 is built from 15 residues. Here the CDR3 DNA reads TGTGCAAGTCGCTTATATAAGCGGGCGTACAATGAGCAGTTCTTC. Residues: CASRLYKRAYNEQFF.

This chain connects TRBV27 to TRBJ2-5, with D perhaps matching TRBD2 (6 bases). Germline CDR1 is MNHEY and CDR2 is SMNVEV (reference sequence). The CDR3 sequence is 15 residues long. The V end was cut by 4 bases, the J end by 4 bases, with 16 bases between. The CDR3 region has the DNA TGTGCCAGCAGTTCTACCGGGACTCCCGGAGAGACCCAGTACTTC. It specifies CASSSTGTPGETQYF.

The chain couples TRBV2 to TRBJ2-2; D may be TRBD1 (5 bases). Looked up from germline, CDR1 is SNHLY and CDR2 is FYNNEI. The CDR3 runs 12 residues. With 11 bases removed from V and 7 bases from J, the gap between germline ends came to 14 bases. CDR3 amino acids: CAGSRVVGELFF. The CDR3 nucleotides read TGTGCCGGATCCAGGGTAGTCGGGGAGCTGTTTTTT.

The rearrangement links TRBV15 to TRBJ2-5; TRBD2 matches at 10 bases. This CDR3 spans 16 amino acids. V lost 0 bases to trimming and J lost 4 bases; unmatched junction nucleotides: 5. CDR1 and CDR2 (germline): LNHNV, YYDKDF (reference sequence). CDR3 residues: CATSRDRASGRETQYF. The CDR3 DNA follows: TGTGCCACCAGCAGAGATCGGGCTAGCGGGAGAGAGACCCAGTACTTC. Full variable domain (remainder filled in from reference TRBV15 and TRBJ2-5): DAMVIQNPRYQVTQFGKPVTLSCSQTLNHNVMYWYQQKSSQAPKLLFHYYDKDFNNEADTPDNFQSRRPNTSFCFLDIRSPGLGDTAMYLCATSRDRASGRETQYFGPGTRLLVL.

By proportion, this clone is medium-sized. The genes are TRBV27 and TRBJ2-7; D remains unclear. The CDR3 is 13 amino acids. Deletions cut 6 bases from V and 3 bases from J, with 12 bases between. Germline V lookup: CDR1 MNHEY, CDR2 SMNVEV (reference sequence). The CDR3 region is CASRPNQDYEQYF. The CDR3 DNA reads TGTGCCAGCAGACCAAACCAAGACTACGAGCAGTACTTC.

CDR3 sequence reads: CASSQDQQGGQPQHF. CDR3 DNA sequence: TGCGCCAGCAGCCAAGATCAGCAGGGGGGTCAGCCCCAGCATTTT. The chain employs TRBV4-1 and TRBJ1-5; 7 positions agree with TRBD1. J lost 6 bases, V lost 0 bases, and 5 bases had no gene match. CDR1 and CDR2 from the germline V gene are MGHRA and YSYEKL. This CDR3 is built from 15 residues.

The chain is built from TRBV13 and TRBJ2-1; no reliable D call. The CDR3 totals 11 residues. Germline CDR1 is PRHDT and CDR2 is FYEKMQ (reference sequence). V gave up 4 bases and J gave up 2 bases, with 0 bases separating them. The CDR3 bases are TGTGCCAGCAGCTCCTACAATGAGCAGTTCTTC. Amino acid sequence: CASSSYNEQFF.

V is TRBV5-1 and J is TRBJ1-1; D is undetermined. The CDR3 loop spans 13 amino acids. The V and J ends lost 0 bases and 1 base respectively, with 4 bases between them. Germline V gene data show CDR1 as SGHRS and CDR2 as YFSETQ. CDR3 sequence: CASSLAGNTEAFF. The CDR3 nucleotides read TGCGCCAGCAGCTTGGCCGGGAACACTGAAGCTTTCTTT.

The chain recombines TRBV5-4 with TRBJ2-3; 13 bases are a match to TRBD2. Germline V gene lookup returns CDR1 SGHNT and CDR2 YYREEE (reference sequence). CDR3 length: 19 residues. V shed 2 bases and J 5 bases; nucleotides not matched to a gene: 14. CDR3 nucleotide sequence: TGTGCCAGCAGCTTAGGGGGACGGACTAGCGGGAGTCGGCAAGATACGCAGTATTTT. Amino acids: CASSLGGRTSGSRQDTQYF. Variable domain in full (rest from reference TRBV5-4 and TRBJ2-3): ETGVTQSPTHLIKTRGQQVTLRCSSQSGHNTVSWYQQALGQGPQFIFQYYREEENGRGNFPPRFSGLQFPNYSSELNVNALELDDSALYLCASSLGGRTSGSRQDTQYFGPGTRLTVL.

This chain connects TRBV28 to TRBJ2-5; 7 bases are a match to TRBD2. V was pared by 10 bases and J by 4 bases, with 18 bases of the junction left unmatched. In germline, CDR1 is MDHEN, CDR2 SYDVKM. This CDR3 has 16 residues. The CDR3 DNA reads as TGTGCCACCTACTCAAATGGGGAGGGCCGCGGAGAGACCCAGTACTTC. Its protein product is CATYSNGEGRGETQYF. The full variable domain, rest sourced from reference TRBV28 and TRBJ2-5, is DVKVTQSSRYLVKRTGEKVFLECVQDMDHENMFWYRQDPGLGLRLIYFSYDVKMKEKGDIPEGYSVSREKKERFSLILESASTNQTSMYLCATYSNGEGRGETQYFGPGTRLLVL.

This chain links TRBV25-1 with TRBJ2-5; D not certain. Trimming shortened V by 1 base and J by 7 bases, and 7 bases separated the two germline ends. This CDR3 is 12 amino acids long. The germline CDR1 and CDR2 sequences are MGHDK and SYGVNS. The CDR3 loop reads CASSEWLGTQYF. In DNA form, the CDR3 reads TGTGCCAGCAGTGAATGGTTGGGGACCCAGTACTTC.

This clone appeared once. The chain recombines TRBV2 with TRBJ2-1, with 9 bases aligning to TRBD2. Trimming at V came to 2 bases and at J to 9 bases, leaving 8 bases not matched to a gene. The CDR3 sequence is 15 residues long. Per the germline V gene, CDR1 is SNHLY and CDR2 is FYNNEI. The CDR3 protein is CASSERLAGNREQFF. The CDR3 nucleotides are TGTGCCAGCAGTGAACGGCTAGCGGGGAATCGTGAGCAGTTCTTC.

This clone was seen more than once but under ten times. J is TRBJ2-7 and V is TRBV4-1; D call uncertain. V dropped 1 base and J dropped 7 bases, with 8 bases sitting between them. The germline V gene has CDR1 MGHRA and CDR2 YSYEKL. The CDR3 consists of 12 residues. Here the CDR3 reads CASSQVFGEQYF. The CDR3 DNA reads TGCGCCAGCAGCCAAGTTTTTGGGGAGCAGTACTTC.

This rearrangement joins TRBV7-2 to TRBJ1-5; a possible D gene is TRBD1 (5 bases). V lost 2 bases and J lost 7, with 15 bases in between. The germline CDR1 and CDR2 sequences are SGHTA and FQGNSA. The CDR3 sequence is 15 residues long. As DNA, the CDR3 is TGTGCCAGCAGCTTAATGTTGCAGGGTGGGCAGCCCCAGCATTTT. This gives the protein CASSLMLQGGQPQHF. The full variable domain, completed using reference TRBV7-2 and TRBJ1-5, is GAGVSQSPSNKVTEKGKDVELRCDPISGHTALYWYRQSLGQGLEFLIYFQGNSAPDKSGLPSDRFSAERTGGSVSTLTIQRTQQEDSAVYLCASSLMLQGGQPQHFGDGTRLSIL.

The chain carries TRBV5-1 and TRBJ1-4; 7 bases line up with TRBD1. Germline CDR1 is SGHRS and CDR2 is YFSETQ. This CDR3 contains 15 residues. V shed 3 bases, J shed 4 bases, and the junction held 6 bases outside the gene matches. CDR3 in amino acids: CASSSAGQSNEKLFF. CDR3 nucleotide sequence: TGCGCCAGCAGCTCTGCGGGACAGAGTAATGAAAAACTGTTTTTT.

The chain couples TRBV15 to TRBJ2-3; 7 positions match TRBD2. The CDR3 loop spans 15 amino acids. V lost 7 bases, J lost 0 bases, and 7 bases stayed unmatched. Germline loops: CDR1 LNHNV, CDR2 YYDKDF (reference sequence). The CDR3 DNA follows: TGTGCCACCACTCCTAGCGGTACTAGCACAGATACGCAGTATTTT. The encoded protein is CATTPSGTSTDTQYF.

This chain joins TRBV7-2 and TRBJ2-7; 9 nucleotides align to TRBD1. Germline lookup yields CDR1 SGHTA and CDR2 FQGNSA. After removal of 5 bases from V and 4 bases from J, the junction contained 9 bases not matched to a gene. This CDR3 has 15 amino acids. The CDR3 region has the DNA TGTGCCAGCAGCGCCCAGACCGGGACAGGGTACGAGCAGTACTTC. Translated, it gives CASSAQTGTGYEQYF.